The 20 T cell receptor beta chains presented below share a single source sample, sequenced in a study of blood T cell repertoires in COVID-19. Generated by immunoSEQ multiplex PCR, the TCRdb table keeps only in-frame clones and is missing some. Of 15,000 to 25,000 clones listed, 75% to 85% are singletons. Material: peripheral blood. Receptors were obtained from a man older than 75 with acute or convalescent COVID-19.

This sequence joins TRBV6-2 or TRBV6-3 and TRBJ2-3; 10 positions agree with TRBD1. CDR3 length: 15 amino acids. V was pared by 6 bases and J by 4 bases, with 7 bases of the junction left unmatched. CDR1 MNHEY and CDR2 SVGEGT come from the germline V gene. CDR3 sequence: CASSPGQGPPDTQYF. The CDR3 region has the DNA TGTGCCAGCAGCCCGGGACAGGGGCCCCCAGATACGCAGTATTTT.

V gene TRBV19 combines with J gene TRBJ1-1, with D uncertain. The CDR3 is 15 residues long. The germline V gene has CDR1 LNHDA and CDR2 SQIVND (reference sequence). V lost 0 bases to trimming and J lost 2 bases, with 10 bases between them. In DNA, the CDR3 is TGTGCCAGTAGTATAGATCTTGGAGTAAACACTGAAGCTTTCTTT. Protein product: CASSIDLGVNTEAFF.

This chain joins TRBV3-1 (or the pseudogene TRBV3-2) and TRBJ2-6; weak D call: TRBD2 (6 bases). CDR3 size: 15 residues. From germline, CDR1 is LGHDT and CDR2 YNNKEL (reference sequence). V lost 4 bases and J 1 base, leaving 8 bases between the germline ends. CDR3 in amino acids: CASSPEGSGANVLTF. DNA of the CDR3: TGTGCCAGCAGCCCGGAGGGGTCTGGGGCCAACGTCCTGACTTTC.

The rearrangement links TRBV5-1 to TRBJ1-1; the D is unclear. CDR3 size: 13 residues. Trimming stripped 0 bases from V and 1 base from J, with 4 bases between. The germline V gene encodes CDR1 SGHRS and CDR2 YFSETQ. Here the CDR3 reads CASSLAGNTEAFF. CDR3 nucleotide sequence: TGCGCCAGCAGCTTGGCGGGGAACACTGAAGCTTTCTTT. Full variable domain (remainder filled in from reference TRBV5-1 and TRBJ1-1): KAGVTQTPRYLIKTRGQQVTLSCSPISGHRSVSWYQQTPGQGLQFLFEYFSETQRNKGNFPGRFSGRQFSNSRSEMNVSTLELGDSALYLCASSLAGNTEAFFGQGTRLTVV.

The V gene is TRBV7-2, the J gene TRBJ2-3; 9 positions agree with TRBD2. This CDR3 contains 15 residues. Germline lookup yields CDR1 SGHTA and CDR2 FQGNSA. The V and J ends lost 5 bases and 9 bases, in that order; junction bases with no gene match: 12. CDR3 sequence reads: CASSPARAAGGTQYF. The CDR3 region has the DNA TGTGCCAGCAGCCCCGCGCGGGCAGCGGGAGGCACGCAGTATTTT.

The chain carries TRBV7-8 and TRBJ2-1; 10 nucleotides match TRBD2. V dropped 1 base and J dropped 0; count of bases not matched to a gene: 6. This CDR3 region has 18 residues. Per germline, CDR1 SGHVS and CDR2 FQNEAQ. DNA of the CDR3: TGTGCCAGCAGCTTAGGGACTAGCGGACCCCACTCCTACAATGAGCAGTTCTTC. Translation gives CASSLGTSGPHSYNEQFF.

The chain combines TRBV4-2 with TRBJ2-2; D is possibly TRBD2 (5 bases). Germline CDR1 and CDR2: LGHNA and YNFKEQ. V dropped 1 base and J dropped 5 bases, with 11 bases sitting between them. The CDR3 is 15 residues long. The DNA of the CDR3 is TGTGCCAGCAGCCAAGCCACTACTAGGACCGGGGAGCTGTTTTTT. It translates to CASSQATTRTGELFF.

This sequence joins TRBV19 and TRBJ1-3; D perhaps matches TRBD1 (5 bases). The germline V and J ends were trimmed by 4 bases and 8 bases, with 15 bases remaining between them. Germline values: CDR1 LNHDA, CDR2 SQIVND (reference sequence). The CDR3 is made up of 14 amino acids. The CDR3 DNA reads TGTGCCAGTAGTACCGGCCAGGGCCCACACACCATATATTTT. It specifies CASSTGQGPHTIYF.

The sample holds a few counts of this clone. The chain combines TRBV19 with TRBJ1-1; no definite D call. V was clipped by 5 bases and J by 4 bases, with 14 bases between them. CDR1 is LNHDA and CDR2 is SQIVND in the germline V gene (reference sequence). This CDR3 comprises 14 residues. The CDR3 nucleotides are TGTGCCAGTAGTTTTGGGGTGGGAGGCACTGAAGCTTTCTTT. Its translation: CASSFGVGGTEAFF.

This clone occurred a few times. The chain uses TRBV18 and TRBJ1-5, with 10 bases identical to TRBD1. CDR1 and CDR2 from the germline V gene are KGHSH and LQKENI. The trim removed 3 bases at V and 5 bases at J, leaving 4 bases unmatched. CDR3 length: 15 amino acids. The CDR3 is CASSPTGTGDQPQHF. The CDR3 nucleotides are TGTGCCAGCTCACCGACCGGGACAGGGGATCAGCCCCAGCATTTT.

The genes are TRBV5-5 and TRBJ1-2, with 7 bases that match TRBD1. Germline values: CDR1 SGHKS, CDR2 YYEKEE (reference sequence). This CDR3 region has 13 residues. V lost 1 base, J lost 8 bases, and 5 bases stayed unmatched. CDR3 in DNA: TGTGCCAGCAGCTTGCGTACAGGGGAAGGCTACACCTTC. Translation: CASSLRTGEGYTF.

This rearrangement joins TRBV4-1 to TRBJ2-3; 13 bases agree with TRBD2. V was clipped by 3 bases and J by 1 base; unmatched bases: 10. CDR1 is MGHRA, CDR2 YSYEKL, per germline. The CDR3 loop spans 19 amino acids. CDR3 protein: CASSQKTSGRLLGTDTQYF. The DNA for the CDR3 is TGCGCCAGCAGCCAGAAGACTAGCGGGAGGCTGCTTGGCACAGATACGCAGTATTTT.

This clone is judged medium-sized. This chain joins TRBV27 and TRBJ1-2; weak D call: TRBD1 (6 bases). The CDR3 sequence is 14 residues long. Germline assignment: CDR1 MNHEY and CDR2 SMNVEV (reference sequence). V lost 2 bases to trimming and J lost 2 bases, with 9 bases between them. The CDR3 region is CASSLQGRNYGYTF. For the CDR3, the DNA is TGTGCCAGCAGTTTACAGGGGCGGAACTATGGCTACACCTTC.

The count of this clone is one. The chain carries TRBV7-2 and TRBJ1-2; no clear D gene. The CDR3 extends over 14 amino acids. Trimming took 3 bases from V and 0 from J, leaving 8 bases between them. Germline CDR1 SGHTA, CDR2 FQGNSA. The CDR3 is CASSFTLANYGYTF. The CDR3 nucleotides are TGTGCCAGCAGCTTTACCCTAGCTAACTATGGCTACACCTTC.

The CDR3 reads CASSLGQNNEQFF. DNA of the CDR3: TGTGCCAGCAGCTTAGGACAGAACAATGAGCAGTTCTTC. This chain joins TRBV7-2 and TRBJ2-1; TRBD1 is a possible D gene (5 bases). CDR3 length equals 13 residues. The V end was cut by 1 base, the J end by 5 bases, with 6 bases between. Germline V gene data show CDR1 as SGHTA and CDR2 as FQGNSA.

The chain carries TRBV6-4 and TRBJ2-1; 10 bases match TRBD2. Germline assignment: CDR1 MRHNA and CDR2 SNTAGT. The V and J ends lost 6 bases and 4 bases, in that order; junction bases with no gene match: 6. This CDR3 has 15 amino acids. Here the CDR3 DNA reads TGTGCCAGCAGCGTTGGACTAGCGGTATACAATGAGCAGTTCTTC. Its protein is CASSVGLAVYNEQFF.

This rearrangement joins TRBV4-3 to TRBJ2-7, with D possibly matching TRBD1 (6 bases). Trimming removed 3 bases at V and 3 bases at J, with 18 bases between. The CDR3 extends over 16 amino acids. CDR1 LGHNA and CDR2 YSLEER come from the germline V gene. Written as DNA, the CDR3 is TGCGCCAGCAGCCAGCGATGGGGGCAGGGCGGCTACGAGCAGTACTTC. Protein sequence: CASSQRWGQGGYEQYF.

J is TRBJ1-5 and V is TRBV2; 11 nucleotides match TRBD1. After removal of 6 bases from V and 6 bases from J, the junction contained 7 bases not matched to a gene. The CDR3 runs 15 residues. Germline V CDR1 and CDR2: SNHLY, FYNNEI. Here the CDR3 reads CASRDGQGAGQPQHF. CDR3 sequence (DNA): TGTGCCAGCAGGGACGGACAGGGGGCAGGTCAGCCCCAGCATTTT.

The V gene is TRBV5-5, the J gene TRBJ1-2; a weak D match, TRBD1 (5 bases). Germline CDR1 reads SGHKS; CDR2 reads YYEKEE (reference sequence). V was cut by 0 bases and J by 5 bases, with 14 bases left in between. This CDR3 comprises 15 residues. The CDR3 DNA reads as TGTGCCAGCAGCTTGGAACCCGCGACAGCTTATGGCTACACCTTC. The encoded protein is CASSLEPATAYGYTF.

This chain links TRBV11-2 with TRBJ2-3; possibly TRBD1 for D (5 bases). Trimming took off 3 bases at V and 2 bases at J, with 9 bases between the two ends. The CDR3 is made up of 14 amino acids. Germline V gene lookup returns CDR1 SGHAT and CDR2 FQNNGV. CDR3 bases: TGTGCCAGCAGCTTGGGGCCATACACAGATACGCAGTATTTT. Residues: CASSLGPYTDTQYF.